One and the same sample provided the 10 T cell receptor beta chains below, sequenced in a study of Ad26.COV2.S vaccination and SARS-CoV-2 variants. Here immunoSEQ multiplex PCR was the method, and the copy in TCRdb shows in-frame clones only, minus some. The table has some 270,000 clones, around 88% seen once. This sample's treatment: 15 to 20 received Ad26.COV2.S at low or high dose, single or two shots; 5 received placebo; per-sample allocation not given. Collection of samples fell on day 63 after the first vaccine or placebo injection. The sample in question was peripheral blood, obtained in a trial of Ad26.COV2.S vaccine versus placebo. Receptors originate from a person aged 18-60 years who received the Ad26.COV2.S COVID-19 vaccine or a placebo.

The V and J genes are TRBV18 and TRBJ2-3; D may be TRBD2 (7 bases). V was trimmed by 3 bases and J by 4 bases, leaving 14 bases between them. The CDR3 is made up of 15 amino acids. Germline V gene lookup returns CDR1 KGHSH and CDR2 LQKENI. The CDR3 is CASSPRRGAADTQYF. The CDR3 DNA is TGTGCCAGCTCACCCCGTCGGGGGGCGGCAGATACGCAGTATTTT.

This chain links TRBV10-3 with TRBJ2-3, with D perhaps TRBD1 (5 bases). The CDR3 totals 14 residues. Trimming cost V 6 bases and J 4 bases, with 14 bases left between them. Per the germline V gene, CDR1 is ENHRY and CDR2 is SYGVKD. Written as DNA, the CDR3 is TGTGCCATCAGAGTGTTGCAGGGCGCAGATACGCAGTATTTT. This codes for CAIRVLQGADTQYF.

Concerning this clone: This specimen includes other DNA sequences encoding the same CDR3. This rearrangement joins TRBV7-2 to TRBJ1-5, with TRBD1 as a possible D gene (6 bases). The germline V and J ends were trimmed by 5 bases and 4 bases, with 9 bases remaining between them. The length of the CDR3 is 13 residues. Per the germline V gene, CDR1 is SGHTA and CDR2 is FQGNSA. The CDR3 DNA is TGTGCCAGCAGCGTCAGGGGTAATCAGCCCCAGCATTTT. It codes for CASSVRGNQPQHF.

This clone was seen only once. This rearrangement joins TRBV6-4 to TRBJ1-2, with a possible D match to TRBD1 (5 bases). V was trimmed by 6 bases and J by 9 bases, leaving 17 bases between them. Germline loops: CDR1 MRHNA, CDR2 SNTAGT. CDR3 length: 13 amino acids. In DNA, the CDR3 is TGTGCCAGCAGCCCGGACGGGACTAGAAGCTACACCTTC. It specifies CASSPDGTRSYTF.

The chain carries TRBV27 and TRBJ2-3, with unresolved D. Trimming stripped 2 bases from V and 6 bases from J, with 6 bases between. This CDR3 has 12 amino acids. In germline, CDR1 is MNHEY, CDR2 SMNVEV (reference sequence). This CDR3 is CASSLVGDTQYF. DNA of the CDR3: TGTGCCAGCAGTTTAGTTGGGGATACGCAGTATTTT.

V is TRBV6-1 and J is TRBJ1-5, with D unclear. V lost 1 base, J lost 4 bases, and 11 bases lay in between. The germline V gene has CDR1 MNHNS and CDR2 SASEGT. The CDR3 has 15 amino acids. The chain's CDR3 is CASSEGAVSNQPQHF. CDR3 coding DNA: TGTGCCAGCAGTGAAGGGGCAGTTTCTAATCAGCCCCAGCATTTT.

The genes are TRBV28 and TRBJ1-6; 8 bases line up with TRBD1. V lost 6 bases, J lost 9 bases, and 10 bases stayed unmatched. The CDR3 covers 15 residues. Germline V lookup: CDR1 MDHEN, CDR2 SYDVKM. CDR3 in amino acids: CASRKTGARGSPLHF. The CDR3 nucleotides are TGTGCCAGCAGAAAGACAGGGGCTAGAGGTTCACCCCTCCACTTT.

The chain recombines TRBV2 with TRBJ1-4; D is unresolved. Germline-derived CDR1 and CDR2 are SNHLY and FYNNEI. The CDR3 sequence is 14 residues long. The V end was cut by 3 bases, the J end by 8 bases, with 13 bases between. CDR3 DNA: TGTGCCAGCAGTGAGTGGGGTTTACGGGAAAAACTGTTTTTT. Translation gives CASSEWGLREKLFF.

CDR3 sequence reads: CASSLRGASGGGTDTQYF. CDR3 bases: TGTGCCAGCAGCCTCCGGGGAGCTAGCGGGGGGGGCACAGATACGCAGTATTTT. The chain has TRBV7-2 and TRBJ2-3, with 12 bases that match TRBD2. The CDR3 has 18 residues. Trimming removed 5 bases from V and 1 base from J; junction bases left unmatched: 10. The germline gives CDR1 SGHTA, CDR2 FQGNSA.

The genes are TRBV3-1 (or the pseudogene TRBV3-2) and TRBJ2-3; D gene unclear. This CDR3 has 14 residues. V lost 2 bases, J lost 4 bases, and 10 bases lay in between. The V gene's germline CDR1 is LGHDT and CDR2 YNNKEL (reference sequence). CDR3 sequence reads: CASSQLGLADTQYF. CDR3 coding DNA: TGTGCCAGCAGCCAACTCGGGCTGGCAGATACGCAGTATTTT.